A selection of T cell receptor beta chains follows, all from one sample in a study of blood T cell repertoires in COVID-19. Profiling relied on immunoSEQ multiplex PCR, and the TCRdb table lists in-frame clones only, not all of them. The repertoire holds hundreds of thousands of clones, with about 80% as singletons. The sequenced sample consisted of peripheral blood. The receptors were sampled from a man older than 75 with acute or convalescent COVID-19. Both conserved end residues are part of each CDR3. Each record gives: CDR3 DNA, CDR3 protein, D gene, V gene, clone size, J gene. D genes are given only for firm matches. Clone size is shown for a subset of rows, as once, few, many or a class of expanded clone.

TGCGCCAGCAGCCCTCTCGGACAGGGGGCAATCCAAGAGACCCAGTACTTC,CASSPLGQGAIQETQYF,TRBD1,TRBV4-1,NA,TRBJ2-5
TGTGCCAGCAACCAGGGTAAAAGCGAGCAGTACTTC,CASNQGKSEQYF,NA,TRBV2,NA,TRBJ2-7
TGCGCCAGCAGCGGGTCGGTTGGGTCGGCGGGCACTGAAGCTTTCTTT,CASSGSVGSAGTEAFF,NA,TRBV5-1,NA,TRBJ1-1
TGTGCCAGCAGGAATAGCGGGAGCTCCTACGAGCAGTACTTC,CASRNSGSSYEQYF,TRBD2,TRBV2,NA,TRBJ2-7
TGTGCCAGCAGCCCGGGGGGGGCTCCGAACACTGAAGCTTTCTTT,CASSPGGAPNTEAFF,NA,TRBV2,NA,TRBJ1-1
TGTGCCAGCACAGGGCAGGCGGGGACTGAAGCTTTCTTT,CASTGQAGTEAFF,NA,TRBV5-4,few,TRBJ1-1
TGTGCCAGCAGCTTGTCCCAGGGGGCGGCCGGGGAGCTGTTTTTT,CASSLSQGAAGELFF,TRBD1,TRBV5-6,once,TRBJ2-2
TGCGCCAGCAGCCCGGGACTAGCGGGAGGGTACAATGAGCAGTTCTTC,CASSPGLAGGYNEQFF,TRBD2,TRBV5-1,NA,TRBJ2-1
TGTGCCAGTACCTTACTCCCTAGCGGGGGGAGCGGGGAGCTGTTTTTT,CASTLLPSGGSGELFF,TRBD2,TRBV19,NA,TRBJ2-2
TGTGCCAGCAGCCTAGGGAGGATGGGCCGAAATGAGCAGTTCTTC,CASSLGRMGRNEQFF,NA,TRBV7-2,NA,TRBJ2-1
TGCGCCAGCAGTCCACCATTAGCGGGGCCTCTCACAGATACGCAGTATTTT,CASSPPLAGPLTDTQYF,TRBD2,TRBV5-1,NA,TRBJ2-3
TGTGCCAGTAGTTCTACCGGGACTTGGCCCCTTCCCCTCCACTTT,CASSSTGTWPLPLHF,NA,TRBV19,NA,TRBJ1-6
TGTGCCAGCTCACCTGACAAGGTTCAGCCCCAGCATTTT,CASSPDKVQPQHF,NA,TRBV18,NA,TRBJ1-5
TGTGCCAGCAGCATTAGCGGGGGAAGCTCCTACGAGCAGTACTTC,CASSISGGSSYEQYF,TRBD2,TRBV6-5,NA,TRBJ2-7
TGTGCCAGCAGCAAAGGTATCGACAGATGGTCTGATATACCCGTTCCAAGCTCTGGAAACACCATATATTTT,CASSKGIDRWSDIPVPSSGNTIYF,NA,TRBV21-1,NA,TRBJ1-3
TGTGCCAGCAGCTTAAAAGCGGGGAGGGAGGATGAGCAGTTCTTC,CASSLKAGREDEQFF,TRBD2,TRBV7-2,NA,TRBJ2-1
TGCGCCAGCAGCCCCTTGGGGCAGCGGGGAAGGACAGATACGCAGTATTTT,CASSPLGQRGRTDTQYF,TRBD2,TRBV4-1,NA,TRBJ2-3
TGTGCCAGCAGTTTTGAAGCGGGCCTCACCTACGAGCAGTACTTC,CASSFEAGLTYEQYF,NA,TRBV6-5,NA,TRBJ2-7
TGCAGTGCTAGGGGAGGTTACGAGCAGTACTTC,CSARGGYEQYF,NA,TRBV20-1,NA,TRBJ2-7
TGTGCCAGCAATTTACTAGCGGGGAACAATGAGCAGTTCTTC,CASNLLAGNNEQFF,TRBD2,TRBV7-9,NA,TRBJ2-1
TGTGCCAGTAGTACGACAGGGGGCTTCAAGTATGGCTACACCTTC,CASSTTGGFKYGYTF,TRBD1,TRBV19,NA,TRBJ1-2
TGCGCCAGCAGCGCGTTAGCGGGAGGCTCCTACGAGCAGTACTTC,CASSALAGGSYEQYF,TRBD2,TRBV5-1,NA,TRBJ2-7
TGTGCCAGCAGCTTGGGGAGGGAAGGTCTCACTGAAGCTTTCTTT,CASSLGREGLTEAFF,NA,TRBV5-5,once,TRBJ1-1
TGTGCCAGCAGTGAGGCAACAGATACGCAGTATTTT,CASSEATDTQYF,NA,TRBV25-1,few,TRBJ2-3
TGTGCCAGCAGCGCTGGTGGGGGACTCAGCGAGCAGTACTTC,CASSAGGGLSEQYF,NA,TRBV9,NA,TRBJ2-7
TGTGCCTGGAGTAGGGATCGGACGGGGAATGAAAAACTGTTTTTT,CAWSRDRTGNEKLFF,NA,TRBV30,once,TRBJ1-4
TGTGCCGGCAGTTTCGGAGGGGCCAGCAATCAGCCCCAGCATTTT,CAGSFGGASNQPQHF,NA,TRBV28,NA,TRBJ1-5
TGTGCCAGCACCCCGGCTAGCGGGGGATACAATGAGCAGTTCTTC,CASTPASGGYNEQFF,TRBD2,TRBV2,NA,TRBJ2-1
TGTGCCAGCAGCCCCACCCAGGGAATAAGCTACGAGCAGTACTTC,CASSPTQGISYEQYF,NA,TRBV5-6,once,TRBJ2-7
TGTGCCAGCAGCATAGACAGGGGTTCCGAGCAGTACTTC,CASSIDRGSEQYF,TRBD1,TRBV7-3,NA,TRBJ2-7
TGTGCCAGCAGCTTAGCGGGACTAGGGACCTACAATGAGCAGTTCTTC,CASSLAGLGTYNEQFF,TRBD2,TRBV11-1,NA,TRBJ2-1
TGCAGTGCTAGTGGACTAGCGGGAGGATGGGTGGTTATCGATGAGCAGTTCTTC,CSASGLAGGWVVIDEQFF,TRBD2,TRBV20-1,NA,TRBJ2-1
TGTGCCAGCAGCTTAGGACCTCCCGGGGGCTACACCTTC,CASSLGPPGGYTF,NA,TRBV7-9,NA,TRBJ1-2
TGTGCCAGCAGTTACCAGGGATATTCACCCCTCCACTTT,CASSYQGYSPLHF,NA,TRBV12-3/TRBV12-4,NA,TRBJ1-6
TGTGCCAGCAGTTACCGGGACAGGGTTAATGGCTACACCTTC,CASSYRDRVNGYTF,TRBD1,TRBV6-5,NA,TRBJ1-2
TGCGCCAGCAGCCGCCTCCGGGACAGCCCCTACGAGCAGTACTTC,CASSRLRDSPYEQYF,TRBD1,TRBV5-1,NA,TRBJ2-7
TGTGCCAGCTCACCACTGCCCCCAGGGACTAGCGGGATTAAGCAGTATTTT,CASSPLPPGTSGIKQYF,TRBD2,TRBV18,NA,TRBJ2-3
TGTGCCAGCAGTTTATCCACGGGGACAGATACGCAGTATTTT,CASSLSTGTDTQYF,NA,TRBV27,few,TRBJ2-3
TGTGCCAGTAGTATTAATTCCCCCGGACATGCCGAGCAGTACTTC,CASSINSPGHAEQYF,NA,TRBV19,NA,TRBJ2-7
TGTGCCACCAGTGATTCGGGGAAGACTGGAAACACCATATATTTT,CATSDSGKTGNTIYF,NA,TRBV24-1,once,TRBJ1-3
TGTGCCAGTAGTATAAAAGGACAGTTCTACGAGCAGTACTTC,CASSIKGQFYEQYF,NA,TRBV19,NA,TRBJ2-7
TGTGCCAGCGTTACATCCGGGTACCCGGCAACATACGAGCAGTACTTC,CASVTSGYPATYEQYF,NA,TRBV27,NA,TRBJ2-7
TGTGCCAGCAAAACTCTCTGGGCTCAAAATCGCGCTGAAGCTTTCTTT,CASKTLWAQNRAEAFF,NA,TRBV27,NA,TRBJ1-1
TGCAGCGGTAGGGGTCGGAGCACAGATACGCAGTATTTT,CSGRGRSTDTQYF,NA,TRBV29-1,NA,TRBJ2-3
TGCGCCAGCAGCCAAGACCACAGAATCACCGGGGAGCTGTTTTTT,CASSQDHRITGELFF,NA,TRBV4-1,few,TRBJ2-2
TGTGCTAGTGGTTTGAACAGGGTGGATGAGCAGTTCTTC,CASGLNRVDEQFF,NA,TRBV12-5,NA,TRBJ2-1
TGTGCCATCGCCCTCGCGCCGCGAACCAACGAGCAGTACTTC,CAIALAPRTNEQYF,NA,TRBV10-3,NA,TRBJ2-7
TGTGCCAGCACGCGGCTAGCGGGCGCGGATACGCAGTATTTT,CASTRLAGADTQYF,TRBD2,TRBV2,NA,TRBJ2-3
TGCGGCGCAGCCCCACTCGAAAACACTGAAGCTTTCTTT,CGAAPLENTEAFF,NA,TRBV29-1,once,TRBJ1-1
TGTGCCAGCAGTTTATCGACCAGGGCAGGGAAACTGTTTTTT,CASSLSTRAGKLFF,NA,TRBV27,NA,TRBJ1-4
TGTGCCACCAGGGACAGGGGGAATCAGCCCCAGCATTTT,CATRDRGNQPQHF,TRBD1,TRBV24-1,few,TRBJ1-5
TGTGCCTGGAGTGCCCGGGGACAGGCTGGCTACACCTTC,CAWSARGQAGYTF,TRBD1,TRBV30,NA,TRBJ1-2
TGTGCCAGCAGCCTCAGGGGCGCGATCCCGGGTGGCTACACCTTC,CASSLRGAIPGGYTF,NA,TRBV5-6,NA,TRBJ1-2